Below, 18 T cell receptor beta chains from the same sample are listed, as sequenced in a study of shared T cell receptors in the human thymus. The table came from immunoSEQ multiplex PCR; TCRdb's copy has only in-frame clones and leaves some out. The sample has approximately 760,000 clones, roughly 85% seen once. These records were also assigned to another study, of human thymus T cells.

Sequencing was performed on thymocytes. These receptors were taken from a girl in the first two years of life with a congenital heart defect.

The chain couples TRBV6-6 to TRBJ2-7, with D perhaps TRBD1 (5 bases). Germline V gene data show CDR1 as MNHNY and CDR2 as SVGAGI (reference sequence). The V end was cut by 6 bases, the J end by 5 bases, with 20 bases between. The CDR3 sequence is 15 residues long. The CDR3 is CASSEDRLDEDEQYF. The CDR3 nucleotides are TGTGCCAGCAGCGAAGACAGACTGGATGAGGACGAGCAGTACTTC.

The table lists this clone with a few counts. The CDR3: CASGLQGPQNIQYF. The DNA of the CDR3 is TGTGCTAGTGGCTTACAGGGGCCCCAAAACATTCAGTACTTC. The chain has TRBV12-5 and TRBJ2-4; TRBD1 aligns across 7 bases. V dropped 6 bases and J dropped 5; count of bases not matched to a gene: 7. The CDR3 covers 14 residues. CDR1 is LGHNT, CDR2 FRNRAP, per germline.

The chain recombines TRBV11-2 with TRBJ1-4; weak D call: TRBD1 (5 bases). V gave up 3 bases and J gave up 0 bases, with 14 bases separating them. Germline CDR1 reads SGHAT; CDR2 reads FQNNGV. The CDR3 is 17 residues long. CDR3 protein: CASSFGRGRSTNEKLFF. CDR3 nucleotides: TGTGCCAGCAGCTTTGGTAGGGGCAGATCAACTAATGAAAAACTGTTTTTT.

The V gene is TRBV29-1, the J gene TRBJ2-5; 7 positions match TRBD2. V shed 6 bases, J shed 5 bases, and the junction held 3 bases outside the gene matches. The germline gives CDR1 SQVTM, CDR2 ANQGSEA. The CDR3 covers 11 residues. The CDR3 region is CSVGRGETQYF. DNA for the CDR3: TGCAGCGTCGGGCGGGGGGAGACCCAGTACTTC.

The V call is TRBV5-6, the J call TRBJ1-1, with TRBD1 matching over 7 bases. There are 18 residues in the CDR3. J was trimmed by 0 bases and V by 2 bases; bases with no gene match: 13. Germline V gene sequence: CDR1 SGHDT, CDR2 YYEEEE. CDR3 residues: CASSFRKPPGTVNTEAFF. The CDR3 coding sequence is TGTGCCAGCAGCTTTCGAAAACCTCCCGGGACAGTGAACACTGAAGCTTTCTTT.

The chain has TRBV9 and TRBJ2-1, with a possible D match to TRBD2 (7 bases). Deletions cut 4 bases from V and 10 bases from J, with 15 bases between. The germline V gene has CDR1 SGDLS and CDR2 YYNGEE. The CDR3 runs to 13 residues. The CDR3 DNA is TGTGCCAGCAGCCTGGGCGGGGGCCCAGAGCAGTTCTTC. Translating gives CASSLGGGPEQFF. The full variable domain, rest sourced from reference TRBV9 and TRBJ2-1, is DSGVTQTPKHLITATGQRVTLRCSPRSGDLSVYWYQQSLDQGLQFLIQYYNGEERAKGNILERFSAQQFPDLHSELNLSSLELGDSALYFCASSLGGGPEQFFGPGTRLTVL.

V is TRBV27 and J is TRBJ1-6, with D possibly matching TRBD1 (6 bases). CDR3 length: 18 residues. CDR1 and CDR2 (germline): MNHEY, SMNVEV (reference sequence). The V gene lost 0 bases and the J gene lost 7 bases, with 19 bases spanning the gap. The CDR3 sequence is CASSLSTGGQLWNSPLHF. The CDR3 DNA reads as TGTGCCAGCAGTTTATCCACCGGGGGGCAGCTGTGGAATTCACCCCTCCACTTT.

The V and J genes are TRBV15 and TRBJ1-2; 8 bases agree with TRBD1. The V gene end was trimmed by 8 bases and the J gene end by 5 bases; junction bases not matched to a gene: 7. Per the germline V gene, CDR1 is LNHNV and CDR2 is YYDKDF (reference sequence). This CDR3 has 13 amino acids. The CDR3 spells CATSPGQVYGYTF. The CDR3 bases are TGTGCCACCTCCCCGGGACAGGTTTATGGCTACACCTTC.

The J gene is TRBJ1-4, the V gene TRBV4-1; D may be TRBD1 (5 bases). Trimming left V 0 bases short and J 5 bases short, with 28 bases between. CDR1 and CDR2 (germline): MGHRA, YSYEKL. The CDR3 runs 21 residues. CDR3 nucleotide sequence: TGCGCCAGCAGCCAAGAAGGCCCCCGGGACCCGGGGCATGGAGGGAATGAAAAACTGTTTTTT. It encodes CASSQEGPRDPGHGGNEKLFF.

The gene calls are TRBV4-1 and TRBJ2-3; 9 bases align to TRBD1. Trimming at V came to 1 base and at J to 1 base, leaving 0 bases not matched to a gene. The germline CDR1 and CDR2 sequences are MGHRA and YSYEKL. The CDR3 has 15 residues. The CDR3, as DNA: TGCGCCAGCAGCCAAGGGACAGGGGGCACAGATACGCAGTATTTT. Residues: CASSQGTGGTDTQYF.

V and J are TRBV5-8 and TRBJ1-1, with TRBD1 matching over 7 bases. J gave up 5 bases and V 5 bases, and 12 bases lay outside the gene matches. Germline V gene sequence: CDR1 SGHTS, CDR2 YDEGEE. This CDR3 comprises 15 residues. This chain's CDR3 is CASRRQGFVRTEAFF. The CDR3 nucleotides are TGTGCCAGCAGACGACAGGGCTTTGTTCGGACTGAAGCTTTCTTT. Variable domain in full (rest from reference TRBV5-8 and TRBJ1-1): EAGVTQSPTHLIKTRGQQATLRCSPISGHTSVYWYQQALGLGLQFLLWYDEGEERNRGNFPPRFSGRQFPNYSSELNVNALELEDSALYLCASRRQGFVRTEAFFGQGTRLTVV.

The V gene is TRBV4-1, the J gene TRBJ1-1; a weak D match, TRBD1 (5 bases). Germline V CDR1 and CDR2: MGHRA, YSYEKL. V was shortened by 0 bases and J by 4 bases, with 18 bases between the two germline ends. There are 17 residues in the CDR3. CDR3 bases: TGCGCCAGCAGCCAAGATATTCCAAAGGGGAAGTTCACTGAAGCTTTCTTT. Its protein product is CASSQDIPKGKFTEAFF.

This clone was counted only a few times. The chain couples TRBV19 to TRBJ1-6, with TRBD1 matching 10 bases. The CDR3 is 14 residues long. The V gene end was trimmed by 5 bases and the J gene end by 9 bases; junction bases not matched to a gene: 4. CDR1 and CDR2 (germline): LNHDA, SQIVND (reference sequence). CDR3 coding DNA: TGTGCCAGTAGTTACCGGGACAGGGGTTCACCCCTCCACTTT. This translates into CASSYRDRGSPLHF.

Here the CDR3 DNA reads TGCGCCAGCAGCCAGGCAACTCGGACAGGGAATCCCTCCTACGAGCAGTACTTC. As protein: CASSQATRTGNPSYEQYF. The rearrangement joins TRBV4-3 to TRBJ2-7, with 8 bases lining up with TRBD1. V gave up 3 bases and J gave up 0 bases; unmatched junction bases: 13. This CDR3 contains 18 residues. The germline gives CDR1 LGHNA, CDR2 YSLEER.

The rearrangement uses TRBV7-2 and TRBJ2-7; tentatively, D is TRBD1 (5 bases). V lost 2 bases to trimming and J lost 4 bases, with 24 bases between them. Per the germline V gene, CDR1 is SGHTA and CDR2 is FQGNSA. The CDR3 covers 18 residues. The CDR3 protein is CASSLIVPPQETVYEQYF. The CDR3 DNA follows: TGTGCCAGCAGCTTAATAGTCCCCCCCCAGGAGACAGTATACGAGCAGTACTTC.

The chain has TRBV4-1 and TRBJ1-1, with 7 bases matching TRBD1. This CDR3 contains 18 residues. V gave up 1 base and J gave up 0 bases; unmatched junction bases: 11. Per the germline V gene, CDR1 is MGHRA and CDR2 is YSYEKL. CDR3 coding DNA: TGCGCCAGCAGCCAAGTGAGGGGGCGAATGGGGTTGAACACTGAAGCTTTCTTT. Amino acid sequence: CASSQVRGRMGLNTEAFF.

Details on this clone: The DNA is omitted, as the CDR3 cannot be located on it reliably, and the CDR3 follows TCRdb's listing. V gene TRBV29-1 combines with J gene TRBJ2-7; the DNA was not used to check the table's D call, TRBD2. CDR1 SQVTM and CDR2 ANQGSEA come from the germline V gene. The length of the CDR3 is 12 amino acids, counting both ends. This chain's CDR3 is CSYRCGDYEQYF.

This chain joins TRBV12-5 and TRBJ2-6; perhaps TRBD1 as D (6 bases). Trimming removed 1 base from V and 0 bases from J, with 31 bases in between. Germline V gene lookup returns CDR1 LGHNT and CDR2 FRNRAP. This CDR3 comprises 24 residues. The CDR3 bases are TGTGCTAGTGGTTTGGCCTGGCCGAACTCGGGACACCCGGAACATTTCTCTGGGGCCAACGTCCTGACTTTC. Its protein product is CASGLAWPNSGHPEHFSGANVLTF.